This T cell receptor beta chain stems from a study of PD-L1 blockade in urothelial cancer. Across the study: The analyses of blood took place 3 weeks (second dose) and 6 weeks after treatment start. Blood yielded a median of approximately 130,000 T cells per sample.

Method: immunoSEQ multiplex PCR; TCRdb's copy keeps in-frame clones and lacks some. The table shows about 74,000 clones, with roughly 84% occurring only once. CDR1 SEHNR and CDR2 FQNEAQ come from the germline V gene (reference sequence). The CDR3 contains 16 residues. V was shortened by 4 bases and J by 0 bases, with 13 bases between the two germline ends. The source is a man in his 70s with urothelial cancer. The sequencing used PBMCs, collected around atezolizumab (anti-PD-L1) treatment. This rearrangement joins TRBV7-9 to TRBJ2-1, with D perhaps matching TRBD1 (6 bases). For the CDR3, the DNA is TGTGCCAGCAGCTCGCACAGGGAGAGCTCCTACAATGAGCAGTTCTTC. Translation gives CASSSHRESSYNEQFF.